This T cell receptor beta chain was sequenced for a study of radiotherapy plus CTLA-4 blockade in lung cancer. Using immunoSEQ multiplex PCR, the repertoire was profiled, and TCRdb retains in-frame clones only, with some absent. The profile shows some 50,000 clones, roughly 84% of them singletons. The CDR3 is 13 residues long. V dropped 7 bases and J dropped 5; count of bases not matched to a gene: 5. CDR1 is WSHSY, CDR2 SAAADI, per germline. In chemo-refractory metastatic non-small-cell lung cancer, patients got ipilimumab CTLA-4 blockade together with focal radiation. The V call is TRBV10-2, the J call TRBJ2-5; TRBD2 matches at 9 bases. The sequence came from a human donor with non-small cell lung cancer who had a partial response to radiotherapy plus ipilimumab. This sample comprised peripheral blood, obtained from a patient treated with radiotherapy plus ipilimumab. The CDR3 coding sequence is TGCGCCAGCACCATAGCGGGGGCGGAGACCCAGTACTTC. This translates into CASTIAGAETQYF.